This TCR beta chain was captured in a study of cytomegalovirus exposure and HLA in healthy donors. Method: immunoSEQ multiplex PCR; TCRdb's copy keeps in-frame clones and lacks some. The sample records over 200,000 clones, about nine tenths being singletons. This sequence originates from a young woman in good health and CMV-seronegative. Material: PBMCs.

The CDR3 DNA reads TGTGCCAGCAGTGAAGAGTACCGGGGCGAAGGAAAAAACATTCAGTACTTC. Its translation: CASSEEYRGEGKNIQYF. The chain joins TRBV2 to TRBJ2-4; D is possibly TRBD1 or TRBD2 (5 bases each). The CDR3 length is 17 residues. The V end was cut by 1 base, the J end by 4 bases, with 17 bases between. Germline lookup yields CDR1 SNHLY and CDR2 FYNNEI.